This T cell receptor (beta chain) was sequenced during a study of tumor-infiltrating lymphocytes in localized non-small cell lung cancer (dated by TCRdb to the early 2020s). Broadly, across the study: Patients whose samples were collected after neoadjuvant chemotherapy, as well as both smokers and never-smokers and several histologies, were included in the cohort. The paired tumor versus uninvolved lung comparison of immunoSEQ T-cell fraction included fewer than 65 patients. Each patient contributed resected tumor tissue and uninvolved lung tissue from the same patient, described as non-adjacent to the tumor. The overall ICON cohort comprised over 120 surgical patients with localized non-small cell lung cancer whose tumors were resected. The same patients underwent several integrated assays, with TCR sequencing performed together with flow cytometry, multiplex immunofluorescence, RNA-seq, exome sequencing and proteomics.

The CDR3 spans 14 residues, from the cysteine through the phenylalanine. Only CDR3 DNA is held: 42 bases, read in frame from base 1. The germline V gene gives CDR1 as SGHTA and CDR2 as FQGTGA. Unmatched junction bases come to 5, with V trimmed by 5 bases and J by 5 bases. Paper-wide results and their limitations: Because different assays used different pieces of the same tissue, intratumor heterogeneity could not be separated from technical variation. No difference in TCR-derived T-cell fraction was observed between the flow cytometry-defined immunotypes IM1 (good prognosis) and IM2 (poor prognosis). Because assay coverage varied across patients depending on available tissue quantity, TCR sequencing was performed for only a subset of the cohort. Higher T cell infiltration in tumors than in uninvolved lung tissue was supported by TCRbeta sequencing, consistent with immunofluorescence CD3 counts.

The first patient joined ICON in the first half of 2016, and enrollment wrapped up when the last patient was enrolled in late 2018. From a subcohort of approximately 76 patients, fresh tumor and matched uninvolved tissue were collected for in-depth immune analyses, including TCR sequencing. DNA isolated from bulk tissue, without cell sorting, was used for TCR sequencing. Of note for this clone: What this receptor recognizes is not known. The record has no base qualities; no much larger clone is one base away.

TCR sequencing with the immunoSEQ assay provided the T-cell fraction in tumor and uninvolved lung tissue. The original methods were these. For survival analysis, patients were divided into high (upper tertile) and low (lower two tertiles) T-cell fraction groups, which were compared by log-rank test. A signed-rank test was used to test differences in T-cell fraction between paired tumor and uninvolved lung samples. Held by TCRdb, this immuneACCESS table contains in-frame sequences only and omits some clones. Under half of the omission traces to an unresolved V gene where checked; the cause of the rest is unknown. V, J and clone size are taken as reported in that table, and D and trimming were inferred from the DNA itself. This sample has 9,500 to 15,000 clones in its table, and about 75% of those were observed once. Around 16% of the sample comes from the top ten.

The sequence is built from TRBV7-3 and TRBJ2-1, with 8 bases in between that match TRBD2. The specimen was uninvolved lung tissue not adjacent to the tumor. This TCR derives from a human donor with non-small cell lung cancer. CDR3 sequence: CASSIASGHNEQFF. The DNA sequence reads TGTGCCAGCAGCATCGCTAGCGGGCACAATGAGCAGTTCTTC.